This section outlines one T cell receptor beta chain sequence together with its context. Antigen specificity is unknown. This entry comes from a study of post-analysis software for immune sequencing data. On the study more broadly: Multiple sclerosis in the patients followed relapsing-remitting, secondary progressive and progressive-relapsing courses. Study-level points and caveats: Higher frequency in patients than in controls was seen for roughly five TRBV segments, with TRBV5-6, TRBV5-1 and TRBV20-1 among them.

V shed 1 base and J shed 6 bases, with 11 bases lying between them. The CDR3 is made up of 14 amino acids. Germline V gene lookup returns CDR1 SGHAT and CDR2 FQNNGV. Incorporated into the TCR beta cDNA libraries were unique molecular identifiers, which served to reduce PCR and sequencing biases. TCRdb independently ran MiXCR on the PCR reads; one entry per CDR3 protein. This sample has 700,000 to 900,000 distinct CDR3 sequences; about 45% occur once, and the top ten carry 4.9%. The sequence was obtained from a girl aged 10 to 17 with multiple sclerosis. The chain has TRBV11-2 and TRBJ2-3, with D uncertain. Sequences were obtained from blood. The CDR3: CASSLATVHDTQYF. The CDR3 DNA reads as TGTGCCAGCAGCTTAGCGACTGTCCATGATACGCAGTATTTT.